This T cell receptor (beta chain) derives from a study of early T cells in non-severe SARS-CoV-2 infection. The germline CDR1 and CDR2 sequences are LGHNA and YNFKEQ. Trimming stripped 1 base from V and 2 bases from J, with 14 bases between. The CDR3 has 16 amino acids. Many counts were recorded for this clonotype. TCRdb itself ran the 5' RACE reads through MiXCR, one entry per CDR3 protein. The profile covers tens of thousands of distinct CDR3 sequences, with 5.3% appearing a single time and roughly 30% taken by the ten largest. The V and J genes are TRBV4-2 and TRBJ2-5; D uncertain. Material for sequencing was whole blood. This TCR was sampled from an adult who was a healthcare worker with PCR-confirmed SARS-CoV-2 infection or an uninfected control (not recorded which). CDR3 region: CASSQGVSGRQETQYF. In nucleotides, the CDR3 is TGTGCCAGCAGCCAAGGGGTATCTGGTAGGCAAGAGACCCAGTACTTC.